Listed below are T cell receptor beta chains from one sample, sequenced in a study of blood T cell repertoires in COVID-19. Sequenced by immunoSEQ multiplex PCR; TCRdb stores in-frame clones only, minus some. The sample lists 100,000 to 150,000 clones; 55% to 75% were seen once. Input material: peripheral blood. The source is a woman in her 70s with acute or convalescent COVID-19. Each CDR3 is given with its conserved first and last residue.

>TRBJ2-5|TRBV5-1
CASSAWAGQETQYF
>TRBJ2-1|TRBV3-1/TRBV3-2
CASSPVLDSINEQFF
>TRBJ2-1|TRBV5-1
CASSSLDVAGHNEQFF
>TRBJ2-1|TRBV19
CASSISGLSYNEQFF
>TRBJ1-4|TRBV15
CATSLQGSSKATNEKLFF
>TRBJ1-1|TRBV6-5
CASSYGGVGAFF
>TRBJ1-1|TRBV6-5
CASSDYSGVNTEAFF
>TRBJ1-3|TRBV30
CATAGGGNTIYF
>TRBJ1-5|TRBV2
CASKMGGGNQPQHF
>TRBJ2-1|TRBV3-1/TRBV3-2
CASSPTRGAEQFF
>TRBJ2-3|TRBV5-4
CASSAWTQDTQYF
>TRBJ2-1|TRBV12-3/TRBV12-4
CASSLFLAGVEFF
>TRBJ1-5|TRBV6-5
CATKTGYSNQPQHF
>TRBJ2-5|TRBV24-1
CATSENGGQETQYF
>TRBJ2-3|TRBV7-9
CASSPSSVTDTQYF
>TRBJ2-7|TRBV5-1
CASSSTSGSLGEQYF
>TRBJ1-5|TRBV15
CATSRDSGTGRGDQPQHF
>TRBJ2-5|TRBV7-2
CASSFSGTETQYF
>TRBJ2-6|TRBV19
CASKDTSRANVLTF
>TRBJ1-5|TRBV19
CASSPDTALRNQPQHF
>TRBJ2-3|TRBV6-4
CASRTALSGRQYF
>TRBJ2-7|TRBV7-5
CARSSGLVVAYEQYF
>TRBJ2-1|TRBV4-1
CASSPRLAGGPHEQFF
>TRBJ2-7|TRBV10-3
CAISRHRDRGPLSYEQYF
>TRBJ2-2|TRBV4-1
CASSQGPVRSDTGELFF
>TRBJ2-1|TRBV10-1
CASSEGGNEQFF
>TRBJ1-5|TRBV24-1
CATSDNRGSGQPQHF
>TRBJ2-3|TRBV4-1
CASSQDSELTDTQYF
>TRBJ2-1|TRBV24-1
CATSDRSGSNHNEQFF
>TRBJ2-1|TRBV29-1
CSVGQGVYNEQFF
>TRBJ1-1|TRBV29-1
CSVDGQGGYGNTEAFF
>TRBJ1-2|TRBV7-3
CASSLRATTGTDYGYTF
>TRBJ1-2|TRBV28
CATVGGSYGYTF
>TRBJ1-2|TRBV6-5
CASNLLGQSNYGYTF
>TRBJ2-7|TRBV29-1
CSVGLAGGLSYEQYF
>TRBJ1-1|TRBV12-5
CASGLVRGATEAFF
>TRBJ2-3|TRBV6-5
CASSRLGASTDTQYF
>TRBJ2-1|TRBV6-5
CASSYSVLAGYNEQFF
>TRBJ2-1|TRBV3-1/TRBV3-2
CASSQDPPMFGEQFF